A single sample is the source of the 32 T cell receptor beta chains below, sequenced in a study of blood T cell repertoires in COVID-19 (TCRdb year 2020). The receptor library was made with the immunoSEQ multiplex PCR assay. Sourced from immuneACCESS, this table was stored by TCRdb with only in-frame sequences that have V and J called. A share of the clones is absent; for the studies checked, an unresolved V gene accounts for under half, and the remainder has no known explanation. The sample table holds roughly 160,000 clones, of which around 83% were seen once. About 0.98% of the sample goes to the ten largest clones. The sequenced sample consisted of peripheral blood. The origin of the receptors is a man aged 18-30 years with acute or convalescent COVID-19.

The V call is TRBV18, the J call TRBJ1-1; no clear D gene. Germline CDR1 and CDR2: KGHSH and LQKENI. The CDR3 extends over 14 amino acids. V lost 4 bases, J lost 1 base, and 10 bases lay in between. The CDR3 sequence: CASSLSPGNTEAFF. The CDR3 DNA follows: TGTGCCAGCTCACTAAGCCCGGGGAACACTGAAGCTTTCTTT.

The J gene is TRBJ2-1, the V gene TRBV7-2; 7 nucleotides agree with TRBD1. The trim removed 7 bases at V and 4 bases at J, leaving 10 bases unmatched. This CDR3 comprises 15 residues. Germline loops: CDR1 SGHTA, CDR2 FQGNSA. The CDR3 sequence: CASIRRDSSYNEQFF. CDR3 bases: TGTGCCAGCATCCGCCGGGACAGCTCTTACAATGAGCAGTTCTTC.

J is TRBJ1-1 and V is TRBV9; D gene uncertain. The CDR3 loop spans 16 amino acids. V lost 3 bases to trimming and J lost 6 bases, with 21 bases between them. CDR1 and CDR2 from the germline V gene are SGDLS and YYNGEE. The CDR3 spells CASSGLELAGGPEAFF. CDR3 coding DNA: TGTGCCAGCAGCGGACTGGAACTAGCAGGCGGGCCTGAAGCTTTCTTT.

The chain couples TRBV29-1 to TRBJ2-2; tentatively, D is TRBD1 (5 bases). Germline V gene lookup returns CDR1 SQVTM and CDR2 ANQGSEA. Trimming removed 5 bases from V and 7 bases from J, with 8 bases in between. This CDR3 comprises 11 residues. The CDR3 DNA reads TGCAGCGTTCTAGGGGACGGGGAGCTGTTTTTT. Its protein product is CSVLGDGELFF.

This chain connects TRBV6-6 to TRBJ1-4; D remains unclear. V shed 5 bases and J shed 7 bases, with 11 bases lying between them. The CDR3 contains 13 residues. Germline values: CDR1 MNHNY, CDR2 SVGAGI (reference sequence). This CDR3 is CASSTQAGEKLFF. For the CDR3, the DNA is TGTGCCAGCAGTACTCAGGCTGGTGAAAAACTGTTTTTT.

This chain links TRBV7-9 with TRBJ2-2; tentative D call: TRBD2 (6 bases). Germline V CDR1 and CDR2: SEHNR, FQNEAQ (reference sequence). The V gene lost 3 bases and the J gene lost 11 bases, with 13 bases spanning the gap. The CDR3 covers 13 residues. The CDR3 nucleotides are TGTGCCAGCAGCTTTGGAGGGGCGGGTGAGCTGTTTTTT. It translates to CASSFGGAGELFF.

This clone was detected only a few times. The V call is TRBV10-3, the J call TRBJ1-3; perhaps TRBD1 as D (6 bases). Germline-derived CDR1 and CDR2 are ENHRY and SYGVKD. The CDR3 contains 17 residues. V was cut by 0 bases and J by 0 bases, with 12 bases left in between. The CDR3 DNA follows: TGTGCCATCAGTGAGTCGGGGGGCGGGAGCTCTGGAAACACCATATATTTT. Translated, it gives CAISESGGGSSGNTIYF.

The rearrangement joins TRBV30 to TRBJ1-1, with D tentatively TRBD1 (5 bases). This CDR3 region has 13 residues. Germline values: CDR1 GTSNPN, CDR2 SVGIG (reference sequence). The V gene lost 2 bases and the J gene lost 5 bases, with 12 bases spanning the gap. In nucleotides, the CDR3 is TGTGCCTGGAGTTTACAGGTTGGGACTGAAGCTTTCTTT. Its translation: CAWSLQVGTEAFF.

This clone was seen more than once but under ten times. V usage is TRBV19 and J usage is TRBJ1-5, with a possible D match to TRBD1 (5 bases). Germline V gives CDR1 LNHDA, CDR2 SQIVND (reference sequence). The V and J ends lost 3 bases and 3 bases respectively, with 12 bases between them. This CDR3 has 15 residues. The CDR3 region is CASSMGRDYNQPQHF. The CDR3, as DNA: TGTGCCAGTAGTATGGGCAGGGATTACAATCAGCCCCAGCATTTT.

This rearrangement joins TRBV19 to TRBJ2-3, with TRBD1 identical over 8 bases. Germline V gene sequence: CDR1 LNHDA, CDR2 SQIVND (reference sequence). The CDR3 loop spans 15 amino acids. The V and J ends lost 4 bases and 3 bases, in that order; junction bases with no gene match: 6. The DNA of the CDR3 is TGTGCCAGTAGTAGGACAGGGATTAGGACAGATACGCAGTATTTT. This sequence encodes CASSRTGIRTDTQYF.

The chain uses TRBV19 and TRBJ1-2; D is uncertain. This CDR3 is built from 14 residues. The germline V gene encodes CDR1 LNHDA and CDR2 SQIVND (reference sequence). V dropped 0 bases and J dropped 7 bases, with 12 bases sitting between them. The chain's CDR3 is CASSIDVTFGGYTF. The DNA for the CDR3 is TGTGCCAGTAGTATAGATGTCACTTTTGGTGGCTACACCTTC. Complete variable domain (other parts from reference TRBV19 and TRBJ1-2): DGGITQSPKYLFRKEGQNVTLSCEQNLNHDAMYWYRQDPGQGLRLIYYSQIVNDFQKGDIAEGYSVSREKKESFPLTVTSAQKNPTAFYLCASSIDVTFGGYTFGSGTRLTVV.

The chain is built from TRBV11-2 and TRBJ1-1; 7 bases agree with TRBD1. CDR3 size: 15 residues. Losses at the gene ends were 7 bases for V and 0 bases for J; bases not matched to a gene: 8. Germline CDR1 and CDR2: SGHAT and FQNNGV. CDR3 DNA: TGTGCCAGCACACTAGCACAGGGGATGAACACTGAAGCTTTCTTT. Protein product: CASTLAQGMNTEAFF. The whole variable domain, filled in from reference TRBV11-2 and TRBJ1-1, reads EAGVAQSPRYKIIEKRQSVAFWCNPISGHATLYWYQQILGQGPKLLIQFQNNGVVDDSQLPKDRFSAERLKGVDSTLKIQPAKLEDSAVYLCASTLAQGMNTEAFFGQGTRLTVV.

J is TRBJ1-1 and V is TRBV5-1; 9 nucleotides agree with TRBD1. Germline V gene lookup returns CDR1 SGHRS and CDR2 YFSETQ. Unmatched junction bases numbered 5, after V lost 0 bases and J lost 2 bases. CDR3 length: 16 amino acids. The CDR3 protein is CASSLGRGQGNTEAFF. CDR3 in DNA: TGCGCCAGCAGCTTGGGGCGGGGACAGGGAAACACTGAAGCTTTCTTT.

J is TRBJ2-5 and V is TRBV6-1, with 12 bases aligning to TRBD2. In germline, CDR1 is MNHNS, CDR2 SASEGT. CDR3 length: 15 amino acids. J was trimmed by 5 bases and V by 5 bases; bases with no gene match: 6. CDR3 sequence (DNA): TGTGCCAGCAGTTCCCTAGCGGGGGGGTCTGAGACCCAGTACTTC. Amino acid sequence: CASSSLAGGSETQYF.

The J gene is TRBJ1-4, the V gene TRBV5-1, with D uncertain. V lost 4 bases, J lost 8 bases, and 18 bases lay in between. This CDR3 has 15 amino acids. Germline V CDR1 and CDR2: SGHRS, YFSETQ. Written as DNA, the CDR3 is TGCGCCAGCAGCACCATTCCGTCCCGAGAGGAAAAACTGTTTTTT. Its translation is CASSTIPSREEKLFF.

The chain uses TRBV9 and TRBJ1-2, with a possible D match to TRBD1 (6 bases). In germline, CDR1 is SGDLS, CDR2 YYNGEE. Trimming left V 4 bases short and J 3 bases short, with 16 bases between. This CDR3 has 15 residues. CDR3 protein: CASSQGTILDYGYTF. In DNA form, the CDR3 reads TGTGCCAGCAGCCAAGGGACAATACTCGACTATGGCTACACCTTC.

The CDR3 DNA reads as TGTGCCAGTAGTCCGCGACCAGGGGGTGAGGACACCGGGGAGCTGTTTTTT. It codes for CASSPRPGGEDTGELFF. The chain uses TRBV19 and TRBJ2-2; TRBD1 agrees at 7 bases. Germline CDR1 is LNHDA and CDR2 is SQIVND (reference sequence). This CDR3 is built from 17 residues. The V gene end was trimmed by 5 bases and the J gene end by 3 bases; junction bases not matched to a gene: 12.

The chain uses TRBV12-2 and TRBJ1-5. TRBV12-2 is classified as a pseudogene. CDR3 length: 15 amino acids. As DNA, the CDR3 is TGTGCAAGTCGCTTAGCGCGGAGCTATCATCAGCCCCAGCATTTT. As protein: CASRLARSYHQPQHF.

J is TRBJ1-5 and V is TRBV12-5; TRBD1 aligns across 12 bases. Germline CDR1 and CDR2: LGHNT and FRNRAP. This CDR3 contains 20 residues. V was clipped by 6 bases and J by 2 bases; unmatched bases: 17. DNA for the CDR3: TGTGCTAGTGGACGGGACAGGGGGCGCGGGCTTGAAATCGGCAATCAGCCCCAGCATTTT. Translated, it gives CASGRDRGRGLEIGNQPQHF.

Only one count was recorded for this clone. J is TRBJ1-2 and V is TRBV6-5; 7 bases map to TRBD1. V trimming: 4 bases; J trimming: 7 bases; junction bases outside the gene matches: 3. This CDR3 spans 12 amino acids. CDR1 and CDR2 from the germline V gene are MNHEY and SVGAGI. CDR3 sequence (DNA): TGTGCCAGCAGTTTACAGGGGTCTGGCTACACCTTC. The encoded protein is CASSLQGSGYTF.

The rearrangement uses TRBV7-9 and TRBJ2-5; D is perhaps TRBD2 (5 bases). The CDR3 length is 15 residues. CDR1 is SEHNR, CDR2 FQNEAQ, per germline (reference sequence). The V and J ends lost 1 base and 2 bases respectively, with 11 bases between them. CDR3 loop: CASSLGSGIQETQYF. In DNA, the CDR3 is TGTGCCAGCAGCTTAGGATCGGGGATACAAGAGACCCAGTACTTC.

J is TRBJ2-7 and V is TRBV18; D is uncertain. The CDR3 spans 13 residues. Trimming removed 2 bases from V and 2 bases from J, with 7 bases in between. Germline V gives CDR1 KGHSH, CDR2 LQKENI. DNA of the CDR3: TGTGCCAGCTCACCATCAGTTACCTACGAGCAGTACGTC. Translating it yields CASSPSVTYEQYV.

This chain uses TRBV4-1 with TRBJ1-6, with 11 bases aligning to TRBD1. The V gene's germline CDR1 is MGHRA and CDR2 YSYEKL. Trimming removed 4 bases from V and 0 bases from J; junction bases left unmatched: 5. The CDR3 has 18 amino acids. The DNA of the CDR3 is TGCGCCAGCAGCCCCCGGGACAGGGGGTTCTCCTATAATTCACCCCTCCACTTT. It codes for CASSPRDRGFSYNSPLHF.

The CDR3 reads CASSHTRVDEQFF. CDR3 bases: TGTGCCAGCAGCCACACCAGGGTGGATGAGCAGTTCTTC. The chain employs TRBV27 and TRBJ2-1; D possibly corresponds to TRBD1 (5 bases). Germline CDR1 reads MNHEY; CDR2 reads SMNVEV (reference sequence). V was clipped by 6 bases and J by 8 bases, with 14 bases between them. This CDR3 has 13 amino acids.

The J gene is TRBJ1-2, the V gene TRBV19; 10 bases line up with TRBD1. The V and J ends lost 4 bases and 8 bases, in that order; junction bases with no gene match: 10. Germline V CDR1 and CDR2: LNHDA, SQIVND (reference sequence). The CDR3 sequence is 15 residues long. The CDR3 loop reads CASSTTGTGAQGYTF. The CDR3 DNA reads TGTGCCAGTAGTACCACCGGGACAGGGGCGCAAGGCTACACCTTC. Variable domain in full (rest from reference TRBV19 and TRBJ1-2): DGGITQSPKYLFRKEGQNVTLSCEQNLNHDAMYWYRQDPGQGLRLIYYSQIVNDFQKGDIAEGYSVSREKKESFPLTVTSAQKNPTAFYLCASSTTGTGAQGYTFGSGTRLTVV.

This clone was seen only once. This chain joins TRBV11-2 and TRBJ2-2; possibly TRBD2 for D (6 bases). V dropped 2 bases and J dropped 1 base, with 11 bases sitting between them. Looked up from germline, CDR1 is SGHAT and CDR2 is FQNNGV. This CDR3 contains 16 residues. The CDR3 coding sequence is TGTGCCAGCAGCTTAAACGTCGGGGGGAACACCGGGGAGCTGTTTTTT. Its translation is CASSLNVGGNTGELFF.

The chain employs TRBV7-3 and TRBJ1-1; a possible D gene is TRBD1 (5 bases). This CDR3 has 13 amino acids. Germline V gene data show CDR1 as SGHTA and CDR2 as FQGTGA. V lost 2 bases to trimming and J lost 6 bases, with 10 bases between them. The CDR3 DNA reads TGTGCCAGCAGCTTAGCATGGGGCGCTGAAGCTTTCTTT. It encodes CASSLAWGAEAFF.

The rearrangement uses TRBV15 and TRBJ1-6; D may be TRBD1 (6 bases). The CDR3 is made up of 15 amino acids. The V and J ends lost 0 bases and 10 bases respectively, with 13 bases between them. Germline V CDR1 and CDR2: LNHNV, YYDKDF (reference sequence). The CDR3 protein is CATSREGQGSSPLHF. As DNA, the CDR3 is TGTGCCACCAGCAGAGAGGGGCAGGGGTCGTCACCCCTCCACTTT.

The rearrangement joins TRBV5-5 to TRBJ1-2; D ambiguous. The V end lost 1 base, the J end lost 1 base, and 20 bases lay between the germline ends. The CDR3 has 18 residues. Germline CDR1 SGHKS, CDR2 YYEKEE (reference sequence). The CDR3 protein is CASSLYTVWESGNYGYTF. CDR3 nucleotide sequence: TGTGCCAGCAGCTTGTATACGGTGTGGGAAAGCGGTAACTATGGCTACACCTTC. Supplemented by reference TRBV5-5 and TRBJ1-2, the full variable domain reads DAGVTQSPTHLIKTRGQQVTLRCSPISGHKSVSWYQQVLGQGPQFIFQYYEKEERGRGNFPDRFSARQFPNYSSELNVNALLLGDSALYLCASSLYTVWESGNYGYTFGSGTRLTVV.

This sequence joins TRBV7-3 and TRBJ2-1, with 8 bases aligning to TRBD2. Losses at the gene ends were 7 bases for V and 2 bases for J; bases not matched to a gene: 4. CDR3 length: 14 residues. The germline CDR1 and CDR2 sequences are SGHTA and FQGTGA. The CDR3 is CASTPGGAYNEQFF. CDR3 coding DNA: TGTGCCAGCACCCCGGGGGGGGCCTACAATGAGCAGTTCTTC.

The rearrangement links TRBV6-1 to TRBJ2-3; D remains unclear. Germline CDR1 is MNHNS and CDR2 is SASEGT. Trimming stripped 0 bases from V and 7 bases from J, with 8 bases between. CDR3 size: 13 residues. The CDR3 DNA reads as TGTGCCAGCAGTGAAGCAGCGAAGAATACGCAGTATTTT. It encodes CASSEAAKNTQYF.

This clone was seen just once. DNA of the CDR3: TGTGCCAGCAGTTTTATCGGGAGGATGGGTGCAACTAATGAAAAACTGTTTTTT. Translation gives CASSFIGRMGATNEKLFF. The V gene is TRBV28, the J gene TRBJ1-4; D ambiguous. From germline, CDR1 is MDHEN and CDR2 SYDVKM. The CDR3 covers 18 residues. Trimming took 3 bases from V and 0 from J, leaving 17 bases between them.